The source of this T cell receptor beta chain is a study of somatic mutations in cytotoxic T cells in rheumatoid arthritis. Looked up from germline, CDR1 is SEHNR and CDR2 is FQNEAQ (reference sequence). Trimming took 5 bases from V and 6 from J; bases not matched to a gene: 12. CDR3 length equals 15 residues. Generated by immunoSEQ multiplex PCR, the TCRdb table keeps only in-frame clones and is missing some. Of about 18,000 clones detected, 60% to 85% appear once; the ten largest clones hold 28%. This TCR was sampled from an adult with rheumatoid arthritis. The V gene is TRBV7-9, the J gene TRBJ2-7, with 8 bases that match TRBD2. The sample was CD8+ T cells sorted from blood. Here the CDR3 reads CASSPTTSVGGEQYF. CDR3 coding DNA: TGTGCCAGCAGCCCTACGACTAGCGTCGGGGGCGAGCAGTACTTC. Full variable domain (rest looked up from reference TRBV7-9 and TRBJ2-7): DTGVSQNPRHKITKRGQNVTFRCDPISEHNRLYWYRQTLGQGPEFLTYFQNEAQLEKSRLLSDRFSAERPKGSFSTLEIQRTEQGDSAMYLCASSPTTSVGGEQYFGPGTRLTVT.